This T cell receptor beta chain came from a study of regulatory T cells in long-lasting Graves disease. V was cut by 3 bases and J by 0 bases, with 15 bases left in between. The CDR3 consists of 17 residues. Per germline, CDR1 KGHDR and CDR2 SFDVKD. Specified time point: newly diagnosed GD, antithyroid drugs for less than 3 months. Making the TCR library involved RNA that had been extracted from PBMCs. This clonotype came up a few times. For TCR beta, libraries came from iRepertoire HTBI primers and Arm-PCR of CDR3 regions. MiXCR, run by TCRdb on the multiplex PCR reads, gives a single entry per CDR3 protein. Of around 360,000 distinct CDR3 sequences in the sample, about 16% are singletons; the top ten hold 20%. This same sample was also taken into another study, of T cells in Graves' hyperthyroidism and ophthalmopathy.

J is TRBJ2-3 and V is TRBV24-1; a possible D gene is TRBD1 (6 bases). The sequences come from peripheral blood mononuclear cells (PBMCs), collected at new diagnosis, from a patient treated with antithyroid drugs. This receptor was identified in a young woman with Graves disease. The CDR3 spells CATSDPSGESSTDTQYF. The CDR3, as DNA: TGTGCCACCAGTGATCCCTCAGGGGAGTCTAGCACAGATACGCAGTATTTT.